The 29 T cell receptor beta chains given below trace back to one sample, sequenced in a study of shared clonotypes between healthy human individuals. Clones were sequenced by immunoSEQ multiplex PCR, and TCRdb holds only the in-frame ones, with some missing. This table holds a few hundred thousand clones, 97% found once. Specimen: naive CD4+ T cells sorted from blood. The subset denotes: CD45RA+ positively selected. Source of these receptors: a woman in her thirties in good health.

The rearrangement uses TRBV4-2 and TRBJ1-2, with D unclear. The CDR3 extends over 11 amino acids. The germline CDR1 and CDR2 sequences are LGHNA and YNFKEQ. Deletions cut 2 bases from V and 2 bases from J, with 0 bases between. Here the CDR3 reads CASSQNYGYTF. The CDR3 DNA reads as TGTGCCAGCAGCCAAAACTATGGCTACACCTTC.

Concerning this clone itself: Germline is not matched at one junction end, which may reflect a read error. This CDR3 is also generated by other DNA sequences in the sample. The CDR3 bases are TGCGCCAGCAGTTTTACTAGCGGGGGCACGGATACGCAGTATTTT. This translates into CASSFTSGGTDTQYF. The chain links TRBV5-1 to TRBJ2-3, with 11 positions matching TRBD2. This CDR3 region has 15 residues. Germline CDR1 is SGHRS and CDR2 is YFSETQ.

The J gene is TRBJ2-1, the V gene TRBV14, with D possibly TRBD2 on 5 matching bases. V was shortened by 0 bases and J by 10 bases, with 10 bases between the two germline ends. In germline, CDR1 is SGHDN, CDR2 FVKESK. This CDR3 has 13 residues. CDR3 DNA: TGTGCCAGCAGCCAAGAAGGTCCGGGGGAGCAGTTCTTC. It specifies CASSQEGPGEQFF.

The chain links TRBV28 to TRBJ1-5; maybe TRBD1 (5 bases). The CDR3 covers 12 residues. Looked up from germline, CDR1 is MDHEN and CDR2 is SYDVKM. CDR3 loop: CAGARSNQPQHF. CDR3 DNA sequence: TGTGCAGGGGCTCGTAGCAATCAGCCCCAGCATTTT. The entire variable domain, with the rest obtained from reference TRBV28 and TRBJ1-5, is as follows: DVKVTQSSRYLVKRTGEKVFLECVQDMDHENMFWYRQDPGLGLRLIYFSYDVKMKEKGDIPEGYSVSREKKERFSLILESASTNQTSMYLCAGARSNQPQHFGDGTRLSIL.

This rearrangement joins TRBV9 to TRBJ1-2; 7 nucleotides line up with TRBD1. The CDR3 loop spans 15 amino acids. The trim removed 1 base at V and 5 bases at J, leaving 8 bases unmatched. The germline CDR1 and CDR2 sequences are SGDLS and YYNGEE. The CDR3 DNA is TGTGCCAGCAGCGTATCCGGGACAGCATCTTATGGCTACACCTTC. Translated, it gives CASSVSGTASYGYTF. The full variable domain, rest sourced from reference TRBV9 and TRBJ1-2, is DSGVTQTPKHLITATGQRVTLRCSPRSGDLSVYWYQQSLDQGLQFLIQYYNGEERAKGNILERFSAQQFPDLHSELNLSSLELGDSALYFCASSVSGTASYGYTFGSGTRLTVV.

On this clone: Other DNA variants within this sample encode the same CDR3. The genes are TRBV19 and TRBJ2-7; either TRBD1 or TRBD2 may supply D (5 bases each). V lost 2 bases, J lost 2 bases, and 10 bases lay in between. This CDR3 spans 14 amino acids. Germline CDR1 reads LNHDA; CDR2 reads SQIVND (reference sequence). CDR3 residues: CASSISGGAYEQYF. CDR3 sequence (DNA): TGTGCCAGTAGTATATCTGGGGGAGCCTACGAGCAGTACTTC.

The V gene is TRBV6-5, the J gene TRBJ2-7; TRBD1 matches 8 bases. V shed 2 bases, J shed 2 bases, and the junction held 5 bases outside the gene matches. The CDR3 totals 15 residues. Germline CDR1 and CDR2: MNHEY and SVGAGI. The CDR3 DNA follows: TGTGCCAGCAGTTACCAGGGGGCGTTTCCCTACGAGCAGTACTTC. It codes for CASSYQGAFPYEQYF.

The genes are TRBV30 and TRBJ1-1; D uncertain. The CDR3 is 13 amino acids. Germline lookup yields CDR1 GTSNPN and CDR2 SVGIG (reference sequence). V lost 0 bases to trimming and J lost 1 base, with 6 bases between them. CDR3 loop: CAWSVTENTEAFF. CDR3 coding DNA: TGTGCCTGGAGTGTGACTGAGAACACTGAAGCTTTCTTT.

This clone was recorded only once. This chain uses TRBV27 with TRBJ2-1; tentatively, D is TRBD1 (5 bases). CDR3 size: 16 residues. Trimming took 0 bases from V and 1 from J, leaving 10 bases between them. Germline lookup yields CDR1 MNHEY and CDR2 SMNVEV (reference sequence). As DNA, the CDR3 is TGTGCCAGCAGTTTATCGAATGCAGGGTCCTACAATGAGCAGTTCTTC. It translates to CASSLSNAGSYNEQFF.

The CDR3 protein is CASSLESRDRGRADTQYF. In nucleotides, the CDR3 is TGTGCCAGCAGCTTAGAATCACGGGACAGGGGGCGAGCAGATACGCAGTATTTT. V gene TRBV11-2 combines with J gene TRBJ2-3; 12 bases match TRBD1. The CDR3 consists of 18 residues. Germline trimming cut 0 bases from V and 4 bases from J; bases unmatched to any gene: 8. The V gene's germline CDR1 is SGHAT and CDR2 FQNNGV.

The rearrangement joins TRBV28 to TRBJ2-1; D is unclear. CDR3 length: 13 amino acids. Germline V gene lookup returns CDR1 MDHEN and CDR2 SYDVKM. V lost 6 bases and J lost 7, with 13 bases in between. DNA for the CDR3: TGTGCCAGCAGCCAGAATTGGGGAAATGAGCAGTTCTTC. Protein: CASSQNWGNEQFF.

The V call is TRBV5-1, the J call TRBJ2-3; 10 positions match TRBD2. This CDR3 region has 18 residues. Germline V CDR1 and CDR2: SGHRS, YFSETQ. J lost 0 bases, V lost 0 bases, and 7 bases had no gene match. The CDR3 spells CASSLVTSGLPSTDTQYF. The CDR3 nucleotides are TGCGCCAGCAGCTTGGTGACTAGCGGGCTTCCTAGCACAGATACGCAGTATTTT.

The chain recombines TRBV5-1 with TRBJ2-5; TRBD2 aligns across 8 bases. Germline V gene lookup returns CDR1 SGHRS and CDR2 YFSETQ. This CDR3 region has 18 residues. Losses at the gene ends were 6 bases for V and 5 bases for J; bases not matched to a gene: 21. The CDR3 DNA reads TGCGCCAGCACCCGGGTACTGGCGGGAGGAAGCGCTGGTGAGACCCAGTACTTC. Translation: CASTRVLAGGSAGETQYF.

Here the CDR3 reads CASSIYSNPGQRSINYGYTF. In nucleotides, the CDR3 is TGTGCCAGTAGTATCTACTCCAACCCGGGACAGAGAAGTATTAACTATGGCTACACCTTC. This chain joins TRBV19 and TRBJ1-2; 7 bases are shared with TRBD1. Looked up from germline, CDR1 is LNHDA and CDR2 is SQIVND (reference sequence). The CDR3 has 20 residues. J gave up 1 base and V 3 bases, and 20 bases lay outside the gene matches.

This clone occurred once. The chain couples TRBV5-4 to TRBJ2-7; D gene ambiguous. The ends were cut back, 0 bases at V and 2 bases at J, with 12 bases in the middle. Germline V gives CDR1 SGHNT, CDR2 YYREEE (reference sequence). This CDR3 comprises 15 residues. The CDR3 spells CASSLAFGSTYEQYF. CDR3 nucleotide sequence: TGTGCCAGCAGCTTGGCCTTCGGCTCTACCTACGAGCAGTACTTC.

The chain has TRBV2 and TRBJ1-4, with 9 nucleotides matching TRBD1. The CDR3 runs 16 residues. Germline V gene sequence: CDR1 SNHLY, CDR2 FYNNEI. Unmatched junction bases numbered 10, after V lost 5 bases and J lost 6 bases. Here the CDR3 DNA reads TGTGCCAGCAGTCACACAAACAGGGGGCAGTATGAAAAACTGTTTTTT. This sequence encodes CASSHTNRGQYEKLFF.

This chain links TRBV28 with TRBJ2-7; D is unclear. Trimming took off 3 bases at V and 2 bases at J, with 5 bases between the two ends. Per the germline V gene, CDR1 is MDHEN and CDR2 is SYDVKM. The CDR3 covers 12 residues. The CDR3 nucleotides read TGTGCCAGCAGTTTTACGACCTACGAGCAGTACTTC. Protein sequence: CASSFTTYEQYF.

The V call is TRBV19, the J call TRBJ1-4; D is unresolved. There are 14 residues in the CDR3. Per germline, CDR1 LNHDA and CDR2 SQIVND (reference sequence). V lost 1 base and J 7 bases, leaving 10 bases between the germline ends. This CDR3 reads CASSIVPLGEKLFF. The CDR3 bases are TGTGCCAGTAGTATAGTCCCTCTAGGTGAAAAACTGTTTTTT.

The DNA for the CDR3 is TGTGCCAGCAGACCGCTAGGCGACTACGAGCAGTACTTC. It encodes CASRPLGDYEQYF. The chain combines TRBV28 with TRBJ2-7; D gene uncertain. The length of the CDR3 is 13 residues. Germline V gives CDR1 MDHEN, CDR2 SYDVKM. V was shortened by 6 bases and J by 3 bases, with 12 bases between the two germline ends.

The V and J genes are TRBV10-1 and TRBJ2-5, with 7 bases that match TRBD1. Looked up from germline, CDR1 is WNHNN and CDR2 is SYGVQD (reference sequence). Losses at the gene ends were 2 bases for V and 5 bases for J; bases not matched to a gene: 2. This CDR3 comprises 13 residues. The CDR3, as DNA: TGCGCCAGCAGTGAGGCCAGGGGGGAGACCCAGTACTTC. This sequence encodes CASSEARGETQYF.

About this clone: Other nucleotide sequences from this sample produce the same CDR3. The CDR3 bases are TGTGCCACCAGCAGAGATGGGCAGCCCCAGCATTTT. Translating it yields CATSRDGQPQHF. The chain uses TRBV15 and TRBJ1-5; D is unresolved. Germline lookup yields CDR1 LNHNV and CDR2 YYDKDF (reference sequence). V was clipped by 0 bases and J by 7 bases, with 4 bases between them. The CDR3 runs 12 residues.

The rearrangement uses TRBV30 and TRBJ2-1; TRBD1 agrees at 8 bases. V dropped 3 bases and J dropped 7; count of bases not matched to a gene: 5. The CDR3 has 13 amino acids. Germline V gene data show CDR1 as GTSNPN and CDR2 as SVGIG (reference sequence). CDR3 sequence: CAWSTRTGNEQFF. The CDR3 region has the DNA TGTGCCTGGAGCACCCGGACAGGGAATGAGCAGTTCTTC.

CDR3 coding DNA: TGTGCCTGGACTTCCAGGAAATTCGACGAGCAGTACTTC. It yields the protein CAWTSRKFDEQYF. This chain connects TRBV30 to TRBJ2-7; D unresolved. Looked up from germline, CDR1 is GTSNPN and CDR2 is SVGIG (reference sequence). CDR3 size: 13 residues. Between the trimmed V and J ends, which lost 4 bases and 5 bases, there was a span of 15 bases.

DNA for the CDR3: TGTGCCAGCAGTGCGACCTCCGGGACCCACCTAGCCAAAAACATTCAGTACTTC. Translating gives CASSATSGTHLAKNIQYF. The chain carries TRBV6-1 and TRBJ2-4; tentatively, D is TRBD1 or TRBD2 (5 bases each). The CDR3 is 18 residues long. From germline, CDR1 is MNHNS and CDR2 SASEGT. V shed 4 bases and J shed 0 bases, with 19 bases lying between them.

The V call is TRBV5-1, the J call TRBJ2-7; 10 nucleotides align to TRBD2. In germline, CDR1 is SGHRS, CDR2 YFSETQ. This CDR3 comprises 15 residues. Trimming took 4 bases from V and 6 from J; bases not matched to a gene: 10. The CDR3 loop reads CASSPEAGGPLEQYF. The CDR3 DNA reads TGCGCCAGCAGCCCAGAAGCGGGAGGGCCTCTCGAGCAGTACTTC.

For the CDR3, the DNA is TGCGCCAGCAGCTTCGGTTTTCTAAAACTAGCCAAAAACATTCAGTACTTC. Translated, it gives CASSFGFLKLAKNIQYF. The chain is built from TRBV5-1 and TRBJ2-4, with D hard to call. This CDR3 is built from 17 residues. V dropped 2 bases and J dropped 0 bases, with 15 bases sitting between them. Germline V lookup: CDR1 SGHRS, CDR2 YFSETQ. Filled out from reference TRBV5-1 and TRBJ2-4, the complete variable domain reads KAGVTQTPRYLIKTRGQQVTLSCSPISGHRSVSWYQQTPGQGLQFLFEYFSETQRNKGNFPGRFSGRQFSNSRSEMNVSTLELGDSALYLCASSFGFLKLAKNIQYFGAGTRLSVL.

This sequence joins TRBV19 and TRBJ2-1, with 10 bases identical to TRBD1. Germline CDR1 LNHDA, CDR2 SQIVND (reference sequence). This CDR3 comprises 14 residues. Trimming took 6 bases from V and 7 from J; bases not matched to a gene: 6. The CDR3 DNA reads TGTGCCAGTAGGACGGGACAGGGGTGGAATGAGCAGTTCTTC. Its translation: CASRTGQGWNEQFF. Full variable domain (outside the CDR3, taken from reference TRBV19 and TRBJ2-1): DGGITQSPKYLFRKEGQNVTLSCEQNLNHDAMYWYRQDPGQGLRLIYYSQIVNDFQKGDIAEGYSVSREKKESFPLTVTSAQKNPTAFYLCASRTGQGWNEQFFGPGTRLTVL.

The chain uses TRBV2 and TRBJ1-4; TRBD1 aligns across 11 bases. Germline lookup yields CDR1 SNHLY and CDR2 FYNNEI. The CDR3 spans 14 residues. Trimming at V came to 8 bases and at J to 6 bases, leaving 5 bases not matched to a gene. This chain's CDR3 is CASLRTGGYEKLFF. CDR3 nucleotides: TGTGCCAGCTTACGGACAGGGGGCTATGAAAAACTGTTTTTT.

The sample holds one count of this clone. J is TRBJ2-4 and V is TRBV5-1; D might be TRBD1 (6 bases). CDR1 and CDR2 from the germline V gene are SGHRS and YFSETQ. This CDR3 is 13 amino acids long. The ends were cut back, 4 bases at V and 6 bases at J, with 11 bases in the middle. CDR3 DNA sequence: TGCGCCAGCAGCAAAGGGACAACAAACATTCAGTACTTC. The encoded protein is CASSKGTTNIQYF.